These 28 T cell receptor beta chains were all obtained from the same sample, sequenced in a study of cytomegalovirus exposure and HLA in healthy donors. A multiplex PCR was run with 60 Vbeta primers and 13 Jbeta primers. Only in-frame clones appear in the TCRdb table, and some are missing; sequencing was by immunoSEQ multiplex PCR. The sample includes about 150,000 clones, roughly 77% of them seen just once. Sequencing was done on a sample of PBMCs. Receptor source: a male donor in good health and CMV-seronegative.

The J gene is TRBJ1-2, the V gene TRBV6-5; D gene unclear. Between the trimmed V and J ends, which lost 7 bases and 8 bases, there was a span of 14 bases. The V gene's germline CDR1 is MNHEY and CDR2 SVGAGI. The CDR3 spans 12 residues. CDR3 in amino acids: CASITQVGGYTF. CDR3 coding DNA: TGTGCCAGCATTACCCAGGTTGGGGGCTACACCTTC.

The chain combines TRBV7-2 with TRBJ2-7; 10 bases fit TRBD1. Germline loops: CDR1 SGHTA, CDR2 FQGNSA. V was pared by 3 bases and J by 2 bases, with 4 bases of the junction left unmatched. The CDR3 runs to 15 residues. The CDR3 protein is CASSFAGTGAYEQYF. For the CDR3, the DNA is TGTGCCAGCAGCTTTGCCGGGACAGGGGCCTACGAGCAGTACTTC. Filled out from reference TRBV7-2 and TRBJ2-7, the complete variable domain reads GAGVSQSPSNKVTEKGKDVELRCDPISGHTALYWYRQSLGQGLEFLIYFQGNSAPDKSGLPSDRFSAERTGGSVSTLTIQRTQQEDSAVYLCASSFAGTGAYEQYFGPGTRLTVT.

The V gene is TRBV7-2, the J gene TRBJ1-3, with D hard to call. V was shortened by 5 bases and J by 2 bases, with 13 bases between the two germline ends. From germline, CDR1 is SGHTA and CDR2 FQGNSA. CDR3 length equals 15 residues. In DNA, the CDR3 is TGTGCCAGCAGCCGCCGGGTCCTGGCTGGAAACACCATATATTTT. Translating it yields CASSRRVLAGNTIYF.

V gene TRBV5-5 combines with J gene TRBJ1-3; TRBD1 might be the D (6 bases). The length of the CDR3 is 16 residues. Per germline, CDR1 SGHKS and CDR2 YYEKEE (reference sequence). Trimming cost V 1 base and J 4 bases, with 15 bases left between them. The CDR3 nucleotides read TGTGCCAGCAGCTTGCGGGACACCCGTGAAGGAAACACCATATATTTT. Its translation is CASSLRDTREGNTIYF.

The chain carries TRBV7-9 and TRBJ1-4, with 10 bases fitting TRBD1. CDR1 SEHNR and CDR2 FQNEAQ come from the germline V gene (reference sequence). The CDR3 contains 16 residues. With V trimmed by 5 bases and J by 7 bases, 10 bases remained unmatched. The DNA of the CDR3 is TGTGCCAGCAGCGAAGCGACAGGGGGCGCGCGTGAAAAACTGTTTTTT. As protein: CASSEATGGAREKLFF.

V gene TRBV27 combines with J gene TRBJ2-7, with 10 positions matching TRBD2. Trimming removed 7 bases from V and 4 bases from J; junction bases left unmatched: 10. Looked up from germline, CDR1 is MNHEY and CDR2 is SMNVEV (reference sequence). The CDR3 length is 15 residues. CDR3 nucleotides: TGTGCCAGCACTAACCCCTCTAGCGGGGGTTACGAGCAGTACTTC. Translating it yields CASTNPSSGGYEQYF.

The J gene is TRBJ2-7, the V gene TRBV7-8, with TRBD2 identical over 11 bases. Trimming took 2 bases from V and 1 from J; bases not matched to a gene: 16. CDR3 length: 20 amino acids. Germline values: CDR1 SGHVS, CDR2 FQNEAQ. The DNA for the CDR3 is TGTGCCAGCAGCTTATTTCCTCCTAGCGGGAGGAATAGCCTTTCCTACGAGCAGTACTTC. Its translation is CASSLFPPSGRNSLSYEQYF.

The chain has TRBV9 and TRBJ2-1; 8 bases align to TRBD1. Germline V gene data show CDR1 as SGDLS and CDR2 as YYNGEE. The CDR3 length is 16 residues. Trimming removed 4 bases from V and 1 base from J; junction bases left unmatched: 7. Written as DNA, the CDR3 is TGTGCCAGCAGCCCCCAGTGGACAGGGTCCTACAATGAGCAGTTCTTC. Its translation: CASSPQWTGSYNEQFF.

This chain links TRBV4-1 with TRBJ1-1; TRBD1 might be the D (6 bases). Germline CDR1 reads MGHRA; CDR2 reads YSYEKL. The CDR3 extends over 14 amino acids. Trimming removed 3 bases at V and 1 base at J, with 9 bases between. The CDR3 DNA follows: TGCGCCAGCAGCCACAGACAGGCGAACACTGAAGCTTTCTTT. This sequence encodes CASSHRQANTEAFF.

This clone turned up a few times. The chain combines TRBV6-5 with TRBJ2-1; D gene unclear. Deletions cut 5 bases from V and 6 bases from J, with 11 bases between. Germline CDR1 and CDR2: MNHEY and SVGAGI. CDR3 length: 13 residues. DNA for the CDR3: TGTGCCAGCAGTGTGGCGGAAAGCAATGAGCAGTTCTTC. Its protein is CASSVAESNEQFF.

This chain links TRBV5-1 with TRBJ2-1, with D perhaps TRBD2 (5 bases). Germline CDR1 is SGHRS and CDR2 is YFSETQ. Trimming stripped 6 bases from V and 8 bases from J, with 15 bases between. The CDR3 length is 13 residues. The CDR3 here is CASNRERGDEQFF. The CDR3 nucleotides are TGCGCCAGCAACCGGGAAAGAGGCGATGAGCAGTTCTTC.

The chain is built from TRBV11-2 and TRBJ1-1; 9 nucleotides match TRBD1. CDR1 and CDR2 from the germline V gene are SGHAT and FQNNGV. The CDR3 extends over 14 amino acids. The trim removed 5 bases at V and 4 bases at J, leaving 5 bases unmatched. The DNA of the CDR3 is TGTGCCAGCAGCCCGACAGGGGGTGGCACTGAAGCTTTCTTT. Its translation: CASSPTGGGTEAFF.

This clone was counted only a few times. The rearrangement links TRBV14 to TRBJ2-1; 9 bases are a match to TRBD1. CDR1 SGHDN and CDR2 FVKESK come from the germline V gene. V shed 6 bases, J shed 4 bases, and the junction held 16 bases outside the gene matches. This CDR3 spans 18 amino acids. CDR3 sequence: CASSRGTGWYGQYNEQFF. The CDR3 coding sequence is TGTGCCAGCAGTCGCGGGACAGGGTGGTACGGTCAATACAATGAGCAGTTCTTC.

The genes are TRBV9 and TRBJ2-7; tentatively, D is TRBD2 (6 bases). The germline gives CDR1 SGDLS, CDR2 YYNGEE. The CDR3 contains 13 residues. V lost 8 bases and J lost 6, with 18 bases in between. The chain's CDR3 is CASFPGRGSEQYF. The CDR3 nucleotides read TGTGCCAGTTTCCCCGGGAGAGGGAGCGAGCAGTACTTC.

The chain recombines TRBV19 with TRBJ2-3; tentatively, D is TRBD2 (6 bases). The CDR3 has 13 residues. From germline, CDR1 is LNHDA and CDR2 SQIVND (reference sequence). V dropped 5 bases and J dropped 2 bases, with 8 bases sitting between them. CDR3 DNA sequence: TGTGCCAGTAGTGGGGGGTCCACAGATACGCAGTATTTT. Protein product: CASSGGSTDTQYF.

J is TRBJ2-7 and V is TRBV6-1; TRBD2 aligns across 7 bases. The CDR3 length is 14 residues. Germline CDR1 is MNHNS and CDR2 is SASEGT. J gave up 3 bases and V 6 bases, and 8 bases lay outside the gene matches. CDR3 loop: CASSERGGSYEQYF. In nucleotides, the CDR3 is TGTGCCAGCAGCGAGCGGGGCGGGAGCTACGAGCAGTACTTC.

V usage is TRBV6-5 and J usage is TRBJ1-1; the match to TRBD1 covers 10 bases. The CDR3 extends over 16 amino acids. Germline V lookup: CDR1 MNHEY, CDR2 SVGAGI. Trimming at V came to 4 bases and at J to 1 base, leaving 6 bases not matched to a gene. The CDR3 DNA reads TGTGCCAGCAGTTCCCGTGGGACAGGGGCGAACACTGAAGCTTTCTTT. Amino acids: CASSSRGTGANTEAFF.

The chain combines TRBV18 with TRBJ2-1; TRBD2 aligns across 13 bases. The germline CDR1 and CDR2 sequences are KGHSH and LQKENI. With V trimmed by 1 base and J by 7 bases, 1 base remained unmatched. The CDR3 spans 15 residues. CDR3 sequence (DNA): TGTGCCAGCTCACCACAACTAGCGGGGGGGAATGAGCAGTTCTTC. Amino acids: CASSPQLAGGNEQFF.

This rearrangement joins TRBV5-5 to TRBJ1-1; no clear D gene. The CDR3 consists of 11 residues. V shed 3 bases and J shed 4 bases, with 4 bases lying between them. From germline, CDR1 is SGHKS and CDR2 YYEKEE (reference sequence). The CDR3 DNA sequence: TGTGCCAGCAGCTGGGCCACTGAAGCTTTCTTT. It is translated as CASSWATEAFF.

This clone was observed a single time. V usage is TRBV7-2 and J usage is TRBJ2-1; 8 bases are a match to TRBD2. V trimming: 5 bases; J trimming: 5 bases; junction bases outside the gene matches: 8. CDR3 length equals 15 residues. The V gene's germline CDR1 is SGHTA and CDR2 FQGNSA. CDR3 DNA: TGTGCCAGCAGCATAAGCGGGGGTCCCAACAATGAGCAGTTCTTC. Translated: CASSISGGPNNEQFF.

Regarding this clone: Other DNA sequences in this sample translate to the same CDR3. The chain is built from TRBV6-1 and TRBJ2-5; TRBD1 aligns across 7 bases. With 4 bases clipped from V and 5 bases from J, the junction kept 13 bases outside the gene matches. The germline V gene encodes CDR1 MNHNS and CDR2 SASEGT. The CDR3 runs to 16 residues. CDR3 sequence reads: CASSAGVRGGPETQYF. The CDR3 region has the DNA TGTGCCAGCAGTGCAGGGGTCAGAGGGGGCCCGGAGACCCAGTACTTC.

This clone was counted once. V and J are TRBV11-3 and TRBJ2-2; the D is unclear. In germline, CDR1 is SGHNT, CDR2 YENEEA. The germline V and J ends were trimmed by 7 bases and 7 bases, with 13 bases remaining between them. The CDR3 is 13 residues long. The CDR3 DNA reads TGTGCCAGCACCCCCTTAACATGCGGGGAGCTGTTTTTT. Translated: CASTPLTCGELFF.

This sequence joins TRBV5-1 and TRBJ2-3, with 7 positions matching TRBD2. J gave up 0 bases and V 0 bases, and 4 bases lay outside the gene matches. Germline lookup yields CDR1 SGHRS and CDR2 YFSETQ. This CDR3 is 16 amino acids long. CDR3 DNA: TGCGCCAGCAGCTTGGCGGGGGGTCCGAGCACAGATACGCAGTATTTT. It translates to CASSLAGGPSTDTQYF.

This clone has just one count. The genes are TRBV7-2 and TRBJ2-5; TRBD2 is a possible D gene (5 bases). The CDR3 sequence is 15 residues long. The germline V and J ends were trimmed by 3 bases and 2 bases, with 13 bases remaining between them. From germline, CDR1 is SGHTA and CDR2 FQGNSA. In nucleotides, the CDR3 is TGTGCCAGCAGCTTCGGGGTCAGGAAGCAAGAGACCCAGTACTTC. As protein: CASSFGVRKQETQYF.

The CDR3 sequence: CASSKRTGGTDTQYF. The CDR3 DNA sequence: TGTGCCAGCAGCAAAAGGACAGGGGGAACAGATACGCAGTATTTT. This chain links TRBV7-8 with TRBJ2-3; 10 bases are a match to TRBD1. The J segment lost 3 bases and the V segment lost 5 bases, leaving 5 bases of the junction unmatched. The CDR3 spans 15 residues. Germline-derived CDR1 and CDR2 are SGHVS and FQNEAQ.

A word on this clone: Other DNA sequences in the same sample also yield this CDR3. The rearrangement joins TRBV29-1 to TRBJ1-2; possibly TRBD1 for D (5 bases). Deletions cut 8 bases from V and 5 bases from J, with 18 bases between. Per the germline V gene, CDR1 is SQVTM and CDR2 is ANQGSEA. The CDR3 contains 13 residues. The CDR3 loop is CSTQGTGDYGYTF. The CDR3 region has the DNA TGCAGCACTCAGGGTACAGGCGATTATGGCTACACCTTC.

V is TRBV5-1 and J is TRBJ2-5, with D perhaps matching TRBD2 (6 bases). The CDR3 totals 12 residues. Germline CDR1 and CDR2: SGHRS and YFSETQ. V lost 2 bases and J 5 bases, leaving 7 bases between the germline ends. This chain's CDR3 is CASSFAGETQYF. CDR3 coding DNA: TGCGCCAGCAGCTTTGCGGGGGAGACCCAGTACTTC.

The chain uses TRBV30 and TRBJ1-2; D is possibly TRBD1 (5 bases). The germline CDR1 and CDR2 sequences are GTSNPN and SVGIG (reference sequence). The ends were cut back, 3 bases at V and 8 bases at J, with 19 bases in the middle. The CDR3 covers 14 residues. DNA for the CDR3: TGTGCCTGGAGGTCTGGGGGGTCTGCGCGAGGCTACACCTTC. Its translation: CAWRSGGSARGYTF.